Following are 21 T cell receptor beta chains from one sample sequenced in a study of Graves' ophthalmopathy and Graves' hyperthyroidism. RNA transcripts provided the template for amplifying TCR beta CDR3 regions. An opening RT-PCR round employed HTBI primers and preceded a second-round multiplex PCR. MiXCR was run by TCRdb on the multiplex PCR reads, yielding one entry per CDR3 protein. The sample lists 400,000 or so distinct CDR3 sequences; about a sixth were seen once. The sample consisted of peripheral blood. The source is an adult woman with stable Graves' hyperthyroidism.

This clonotype was observed many times. The chain recombines TRBV28 with TRBJ2-7, with D possibly matching TRBD1 (5 bases). The V end was cut by 2 bases, the J end by 3 bases, with 5 bases between. CDR3 length equals 12 residues. Germline V gene data show CDR1 as MDHEN and CDR2 as SYDVKM. As DNA, the CDR3 is TGTGCCAGCAGTTTACAGGGCTACGAGCAGTACTTC. This translates into CASSLQGYEQYF.

This clonotype was seen repeatedly, ten times or more. This chain joins TRBV4-1 and TRBJ2-2, with 11 bases identical to TRBD2. The CDR3 has 16 residues. Germline V lookup: CDR1 MGHRA, CDR2 YSYEKL. J was trimmed by 7 bases and V by 5 bases; bases with no gene match: 9. CDR3 in amino acids: CASSKTSGSTVGELFF. CDR3 in DNA: TGCGCCAGCAGCAAAACTAGCGGGAGTACAGTCGGGGAGCTGTTTTTT.

In this sample, this clonotype turned up many times. This chain connects TRBV28 to TRBJ1-1; unclear D gene. The CDR3 runs 13 residues. The germline CDR1 and CDR2 sequences are MDHEN and SYDVKM. V was trimmed by 7 bases and J by 6 bases, leaving 15 bases between them. CDR3 DNA sequence: TGTGCCAGCAAGACCCCTACCCGGGCTGAAGCTTTCTTT. Amino acids: CASKTPTRAEAFF.

This clonotype has a count of ten or more. The chain uses TRBV4-3 and TRBJ1-1; D remains unclear. The germline V and J ends were trimmed by 2 bases and 4 bases, with 17 bases remaining between them. Looked up from germline, CDR1 is LGHNA and CDR2 is YSLEER. This CDR3 spans 16 amino acids. The CDR3: CASSQSRYSGGTEAFF. CDR3 nucleotides: TGCGCCAGCAGCCAAAGCCGCTACTCGGGTGGCACTGAAGCTTTCTTT.

This clonotype has a count of ten or more. The chain uses TRBV30 and TRBJ2-7; D possibly uses TRBD1 or TRBD2 (5 bases each). V shed 2 bases and J shed 2 bases, with 13 bases lying between them. The CDR3 extends over 14 amino acids. Per the germline V gene, CDR1 is GTSNPN and CDR2 is SVGIG (reference sequence). Here the CDR3 reads CAWSWGSGPYEQYF. Written as DNA, the CDR3 is TGTGCCTGGAGTTGGGGGAGTGGGCCCTACGAGCAGTACTTC.

The V and J genes are TRBV9 and TRBJ2-2, with 8 bases that match TRBD2. Germline V lookup: CDR1 SGDLS, CDR2 YYNGEE. The CDR3 has 15 residues. Trimming took 5 bases from V and 0 from J; bases not matched to a gene: 3. The CDR3 spells CASSVLAANTGELFF. In nucleotides, the CDR3 is TGTGCCAGCAGTGTACTAGCGGCGAACACCGGGGAGCTGTTTTTT. Full variable domain (rest looked up from reference TRBV9 and TRBJ2-2): DSGVTQTPKHLITATGQRVTLRCSPRSGDLSVYWYQQSLDQGLQFLIQYYNGEERAKGNILERFSAQQFPDLHSELNLSSLELGDSALYFCASSVLAANTGELFFGEGSRLTVL.

There are many counts of this clonotype. The rearrangement joins TRBV3-1 to TRBJ2-7, with 7 bases that match TRBD2. The CDR3 extends over 14 amino acids. CDR1 LGHDT and CDR2 YNNKEL come from the germline V gene (reference sequence). Unmatched junction bases numbered 2, after V lost 0 bases and J lost 3 bases. DNA for the CDR3: TGTGCCAGCAGCCAAGATGGGGGGGGCTACGAGCAGTACTTC. Translated: CASSQDGGGYEQYF.

The table lists this clonotype with many counts. The chain employs TRBV7-2 and TRBJ1-2; 8 nucleotides agree with TRBD1. Looked up from germline, CDR1 is SGHTA and CDR2 is FQGNSA. Trimming cost V 5 bases and J 6 bases; bases outside gene matches: 5. The CDR3 covers 13 residues. The CDR3: CASSVDRGDGYTF. The CDR3 nucleotides are TGTGCCAGCAGCGTCGACAGGGGCGATGGCTACACCTTC. Variable domain in full (rest from reference TRBV7-2 and TRBJ1-2): GAGVSQSPSNKVTEKGKDVELRCDPISGHTALYWYRQSLGQGLEFLIYFQGNSAPDKSGLPSDRFSAERTGGSVSTLTIQRTQQEDSAVYLCASSVDRGDGYTFGSGTRLTVV.

A word on this clonotype: Mismatch with germline at one junction end may stem from a read error. V usage is TRBV18 and J usage is TRBJ1-3; unclear D gene. The CDR3 is made up of 15 amino acids. Germline values: CDR1 KGHSH, CDR2 LQKENI. The CDR3 sequence: CASSPQTFSGNTTYF. The CDR3 DNA follows: TGTGCCAGCTCACCCCAGACTTTCTCTGGAAACACCACATATTTT.

This clonotype was found a few times. The V and J genes are TRBV11-2 and TRBJ2-5; the match to TRBD2 covers 7 bases. In germline, CDR1 is SGHAT, CDR2 FQNNGV. The CDR3 is 14 amino acids. Germline trimming cut 1 base from V and 5 bases from J; bases unmatched to any gene: 4. CDR3 loop: CASSLVPGRETQYF. The CDR3 DNA sequence: TGTGCCAGCAGCTTAGTTCCCGGGAGGGAGACCCAGTACTTC.

The table lists this clonotype with many counts. V gene TRBV20-1 combines with J gene TRBJ1-6, with a possible D match to TRBD1 (6 bases). The CDR3 totals 14 residues. Deletions cut 6 bases from V and 7 bases from J, with 16 bases between. The germline CDR1 and CDR2 sequences are DFQATT and SNEGSKA (reference sequence). The CDR3 loop is CSAIRTDSNSPLHF. The CDR3 DNA is TGCAGTGCCATACGTACGGACAGCAATTCACCCCTCCACTTT.

This clonotype was picked up many times. The chain is built from TRBV5-1 and TRBJ2-7, with D unclear. Germline-derived CDR1 and CDR2 are SGHRS and YFSETQ. This CDR3 comprises 16 residues. V lost 3 bases and J 2 bases, leaving 18 bases between the germline ends. The CDR3 protein is CASSSPTTREPYEQYF. CDR3 DNA: TGCGCCAGCAGCTCTCCAACTACCCGCGAGCCCTACGAGCAGTACTTC.

This clonotype was counted between two and nine times. This chain joins TRBV11-2 and TRBJ2-4, with TRBD1 matching over 9 bases. Per germline, CDR1 SGHAT and CDR2 FQNNGV. The CDR3 length is 19 residues. V trimming: 2 bases; J trimming: 1 base; junction bases outside the gene matches: 12. The CDR3 here is CASSLLTGTGKVAKNIQYF. The DNA of the CDR3 is TGTGCCAGCAGCTTATTAACAGGGACAGGGAAGGTGGCCAAAAACATTCAGTACTTC. Full variable domain (missing parts from reference TRBV11-2 and TRBJ2-4): EAGVAQSPRYKIIEKRQSVAFWCNPISGHATLYWYQQILGQGPKLLIQFQNNGVVDDSQLPKDRFSAERLKGVDSTLKIQPAKLEDSAVYLCASSLLTGTGKVAKNIQYFGAGTRLSVL.

The rearrangement links TRBV7-3 to TRBJ2-5; perhaps TRBD1 as D (7 bases). V was trimmed by 2 bases and J by 1 base, leaving 11 bases between them. Germline V gives CDR1 SGHTA, CDR2 FQGTGA. The length of the CDR3 is 15 residues. CDR3 DNA sequence: TGTGCCAGCAGCTTAGGGCAGGGGGGCCAAGAGACCCAGTACTTC. Its protein product is CASSLGQGGQETQYF.

This clonotype was seen ten or more times. The CDR3 nucleotides are TGTGCCAGCAGCTTGGCTCGACGGGGCGTGGAGACCCAGTACTTC. It is translated as CASSLARRGVETQYF. V usage is TRBV5-6 and J usage is TRBJ2-5, with D possibly called TRBD1 or TRBD2 (5 bases each). From germline, CDR1 is SGHDT and CDR2 YYEEEE. The CDR3 has 15 amino acids. Deletions cut 0 bases from V and 5 bases from J, with 14 bases between. Complete variable domain (other parts from reference TRBV5-6 and TRBJ2-5): DAGVTQSPTHLIKTRGQQVTLRCSPKSGHDTVSWYQQALGQGPQFIFQYYEEEERQRGNFPDRFSGHQFPNYSSELNVNALLLGDSALYLCASSLARRGVETQYFGPGTRLLVL.

As DNA, the CDR3 is TGCAGTGCTCCTAGCGGAACTTCCACAGATACGCAGTATTTT. As protein: CSAPSGTSTDTQYF. The chain joins TRBV20-1 to TRBJ2-3; 7 bases line up with TRBD2. The germline V gene encodes CDR1 DFQATT and CDR2 SNEGSKA (reference sequence). The CDR3 loop spans 14 amino acids. V shed 5 bases and J 2 bases; nucleotides not matched to a gene: 7.

This clonotype was counted at least ten times. The DNA for the CDR3 is TGTGCCAGCAGCTTATTCGGTAGCTCCTACGAGCAGTACTTC. Its protein product is CASSLFGSSYEQYF. The chain recombines TRBV7-9 with TRBJ2-7, with D unclear. The CDR3 spans 14 residues. CDR1 is SEHNR, CDR2 FQNEAQ, per germline (reference sequence). V was clipped by 2 bases and J by 0 bases, with 8 bases between them.

This clonotype has a count of ten or more. The gene calls are TRBV7-8 and TRBJ2-7; the D gene is possibly TRBD1 (6 bases). V lost 0 bases and J lost 7, with 13 bases in between. CDR1 is SGHVS and CDR2 is FQNEAQ in the germline V gene. The CDR3 contains 14 residues. For the CDR3, the DNA is TGTGCCAGCAGCTTAGCGCCAGGGGTTGGGGAGCAGTACTTC. This encodes CASSLAPGVGEQYF.

This clonotype was seen repeatedly, ten times or more. The chain carries TRBV29-1 and TRBJ2-7; 14 bases are a match to TRBD2. Germline V lookup: CDR1 SQVTM, CDR2 ANQGSEA. J lost 6 bases, V lost 1 base, and 5 bases had no gene match. The CDR3 spans 15 residues. CDR3: CSVEVGTSGSPEQYF. The CDR3 region has the DNA TGCAGCGTTGAAGTGGGGACTAGCGGGAGTCCCGAGCAGTACTTC.

The V call is TRBV6-1, the J call TRBJ2-5; 8 nucleotides agree with TRBD2. The CDR3 is made up of 15 amino acids. Germline V gene sequence: CDR1 MNHNS, CDR2 SASEGT. V shed 8 bases, J shed 2 bases, and the junction held 10 bases outside the gene matches. CDR3 coding DNA: TGTGCCAGCGGGGAGCGGGGGTTTCGGCAAGAGACCCAGTACTTC. This encodes CASGERGFRQETQYF.

At least ten counts were recorded for this clonotype. The rearrangement uses TRBV4-1 and TRBJ1-5, with no clear D. This CDR3 is built from 15 residues. Trimming pared 0 bases from V and 5 bases from J, leaving 11 bases between. CDR1 MGHRA and CDR2 YSYEKL come from the germline V gene. For the CDR3, the DNA is TGCGCCAGCAGCCAAGATCGGACGCTCGATCAGCCCCAGCATTTT. It yields the protein CASSQDRTLDQPQHF.